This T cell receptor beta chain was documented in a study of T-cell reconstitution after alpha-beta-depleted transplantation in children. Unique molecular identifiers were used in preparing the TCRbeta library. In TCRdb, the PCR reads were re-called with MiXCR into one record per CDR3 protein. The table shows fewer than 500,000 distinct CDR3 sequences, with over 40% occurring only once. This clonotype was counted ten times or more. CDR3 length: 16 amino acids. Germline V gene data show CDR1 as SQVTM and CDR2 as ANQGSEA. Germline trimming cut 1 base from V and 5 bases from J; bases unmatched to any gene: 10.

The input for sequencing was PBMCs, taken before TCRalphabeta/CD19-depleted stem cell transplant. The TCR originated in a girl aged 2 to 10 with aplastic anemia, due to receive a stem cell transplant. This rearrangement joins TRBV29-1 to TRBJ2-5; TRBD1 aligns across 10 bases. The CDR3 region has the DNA TGCAGCGTTGAAGGGGACAGGGGTCTTCAAGGGGAGACCCAGTACTTC. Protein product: CSVEGDRGLQGETQYF. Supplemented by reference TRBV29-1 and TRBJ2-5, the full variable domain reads SAVISQKPSRDICQRGTSLTIQCQVDSQVTMMFWYRQQPGQSLTLIATANQGSEATYESGFVIDKFPISRPNLTFSTLTVSNMSPEDSSIYLCSVEGDRGLQGETQYFGPGTRLLVL.